This T cell receptor beta chain was captured by sequencing in a study of T cells after yellow fever vaccination. Looking at the study overall: When fractions had low cell numbers, they were prepared with SMART-Seq v4 Ultra Low Input.

Study-level findings and limits: At about 97% for CD4 and 70% to 90% for CD8, most primary-vaccination clones showed up again after the booster.

Trimming removed 7 bases at V and 3 bases at J, with 12 bases between. The CDR3 totals 14 residues. This clonotype was counted a few times. What it binds is not known. UMIs were added to TCR cDNA along with a universal primer site when it was made by 5'RACE template switching. TCRdb independently ran MiXCR on the 5' RACE reads; one entry per CDR3 protein. The data hold 250,000 to 350,000 distinct CDR3 sequences, with 6.5% to 8.5% observed a single time. Sequenced here: PBMCs, sampled around 45 days after the first yellow fever vaccination. The TCR comes from a man younger than 35 who received the YFV17D yellow fever vaccine. The V and J genes are TRBV12-3 or TRBV12-4 and TRBJ2-2, with unresolved D. CDR3 in DNA: TGTGCCAGCACAGGTGTGGTAGACACCGGGGAGCTGTTTTTT. The encoded protein is CASTGVVDTGELFF.